What follows are 24 T cell receptor beta chains derived from one specimen sequenced in a study of cytotoxic CD8 clonotypes in ibrutinib-treated CLL. Sequenced by immunoSEQ multiplex PCR; TCRdb stores in-frame clones only, minus some. The table lists just over 200,000 clones, nearly 80% of them singletons. Here the sequenced sample was PBMCs, taken after 12 months of ibrutinib treatment. The source of these receptors is a human donor with chronic lymphocytic leukemia.

The chain links TRBV29-1 to TRBJ1-1; D is uncertain. This CDR3 comprises 12 residues. CDR1 and CDR2 from the germline V gene are SQVTM and ANQGSEA. Between the trimmed V and J ends, which lost 2 bases and 3 bases, there was a span of 7 bases. CDR3 sequence reads: CSVEWLHTEAFF. The CDR3 DNA follows: TGCAGCGTTGAATGGTTGCACACTGAAGCTTTCTTT.

V gene TRBV27 combines with J gene TRBJ1-2, with D possibly being TRBD1 (5 bases). The CDR3 runs 13 residues. The germline CDR1 and CDR2 sequences are MNHEY and SMNVEV (reference sequence). Trimming took 2 bases from V and 8 from J, leaving 12 bases between them. The CDR3 loop reads CASSLRGEEGYTF. The CDR3 region has the DNA TGTGCCAGCAGTTTACGGGGGGAAGAGGGCTACACCTTC.

Here the CDR3 DNA reads TGTGCCAGCAGTTCGAACGCGGGGGGGGCCAACGTCCTGACTTTC. The encoded protein is CASSSNAGGANVLTF. The rearrangement links TRBV27 to TRBJ2-6; perhaps TRBD2 as D (6 bases). The CDR3 has 15 amino acids. V was clipped by 4 bases and J by 4 bases, with 11 bases between them. CDR1 is MNHEY and CDR2 is SMNVEV in the germline V gene (reference sequence).

The V and J genes are TRBV2 and TRBJ2-1, with TRBD2 as a possible D gene (5 bases). Trimming cost V 4 bases and J 14 bases, with 12 bases left between them. Germline V gene data show CDR1 as SNHLY and CDR2 as FYNNEI. This CDR3 has 11 amino acids. The CDR3 nucleotides read TGTGCCAGCAGTGTCTCTAGCCGGGAGTTCTTC. It specifies CASSVSSREFF.

The rearrangement uses TRBV5-1 and TRBJ2-3; 9 nucleotides agree with TRBD2. The V and J ends lost 0 bases and 2 bases, in that order; junction bases with no gene match: 4. Germline CDR1 and CDR2: SGHRS and YFSETQ. This CDR3 contains 16 residues. This chain's CDR3 is CASSLGASGNTDTQYF. CDR3 bases: TGCGCCAGCAGCTTGGGAGCTAGCGGGAACACAGATACGCAGTATTTT.

The rearrangement links TRBV5-6 to TRBJ2-1, with a weak D call TRBD1 (6 bases). Trimming stripped 4 bases from V and 10 bases from J, with 12 bases between. The germline gives CDR1 SGHDT, CDR2 YYEEEE. The CDR3 loop spans 12 amino acids. The chain's CDR3 is CASSPDTGEQFF. CDR3 DNA: TGTGCCAGCAGCCCAGATACAGGGGAGCAGTTCTTC.

The genes are TRBV5-5 and TRBJ2-3; 13 bases agree with TRBD2. V shed 4 bases, J shed 2 bases, and the junction held 10 bases outside the gene matches. This CDR3 spans 18 amino acids. Per germline, CDR1 SGHKS and CDR2 YYEKEE (reference sequence). CDR3 residues: CASSPRGTSGALTDTQYF. The DNA for the CDR3 is TGTGCCAGCAGCCCCCGAGGGACTAGCGGGGCCCTCACAGATACGCAGTATTTT.

The rearrangement joins TRBV28 to TRBJ2-1; TRBD1 matches at 7 bases. Germline V gives CDR1 MDHEN, CDR2 SYDVKM. V lost 5 bases and J lost 8; bases outside the gene matches: 12. There are 15 residues in the CDR3. CDR3 in DNA: TGTGCCAGCAGTCATAGACAGGGAGTTTTCGATGAGCAGTTCTTC. The encoded protein is CASSHRQGVFDEQFF.

The rearrangement joins TRBV5-4 to TRBJ1-2; tentative D call: TRBD1 (5 bases). The CDR3 has 13 residues. Deletions cut 2 bases from V and 2 bases from J, with 7 bases between. The germline V gene has CDR1 SGHNT and CDR2 YYREEE (reference sequence). The CDR3 here is CASSFSGNYGYTF. In DNA, the CDR3 is TGTGCCAGCAGCTTTTCAGGGAACTATGGCTACACCTTC.

The rearrangement uses TRBV7-9 and TRBJ2-1; 11 nucleotides agree with TRBD2. The CDR3 has 15 residues. Germline assignment: CDR1 SEHNR and CDR2 FQNEAQ (reference sequence). V lost 3 bases and J lost 3; bases outside the gene matches: 1. The CDR3 loop is CASSLGTSGYNEQFF. As DNA, the CDR3 is TGTGCCAGCAGCTTGGGGACTAGCGGCTACAATGAGCAGTTCTTC.

The chain is built from TRBV6-5 and TRBJ2-7; either TRBD1 or TRBD2 may supply D (5 bases each). The CDR3 consists of 15 residues. Trimming removed 0 bases from V and 6 bases from J, with 15 bases in between. Germline V gene lookup returns CDR1 MNHEY and CDR2 SVGAGI. CDR3 residues: CASSYSVGTNPEQYF. Here the CDR3 DNA reads TGTGCCAGCAGTTACTCGGTAGGGACCAACCCCGAGCAGTACTTC.

The V gene is TRBV6-1, the J gene TRBJ1-2; D not resolved. Germline V gene sequence: CDR1 MNHNS, CDR2 SASEGT. This CDR3 spans 13 amino acids. Between the trimmed V and J ends, which lost 2 bases and 3 bases, there was a span of 7 bases. The CDR3 coding sequence is TGTGCCAGCAGTGAATCCCGGTACTATGGCTACACCTTC. Protein sequence: CASSESRYYGYTF.

This chain connects TRBV5-1 to TRBJ2-3, with D possibly matching TRBD1 (6 bases). In germline, CDR1 is SGHRS, CDR2 YFSETQ. This CDR3 is built from 15 residues. The V gene lost 0 bases and the J gene lost 1 base, with 9 bases spanning the gap. For the CDR3, the DNA is TGCGCCAGCAGCTTGGCCGAGGGGGGCACAGATACGCAGTATTTT. It encodes CASSLAEGGTDTQYF.

The chain has TRBV21-1 and TRBJ1-1; the D call TRBD1 from the table was never checked on the DNA. TRBV21-1 represents a pseudogene. The CDR3 length is 19 residues. This CDR3 is CASSPPGAGGHLMNTEAFF. DNA for the CDR3: TGTGCCAGCAGCCCCCCGGGGGCAGGGGGGCACCTAATGAACACTGAAGCTTTCTTT.

The rearrangement joins TRBV7-6 to TRBJ2-2; D is perhaps TRBD1 or TRBD2 (5 bases each). This CDR3 contains 12 residues. The V gene lost 7 bases and the J gene lost 5 bases, with 8 bases spanning the gap. CDR1 is SGHVS, CDR2 FNYEAQ, per germline. CDR3 in amino acids: CASTWGTGELFF. In DNA, the CDR3 is TGTGCCAGCACATGGGGGACCGGGGAGCTGTTTTTT.

The chain recombines TRBV7-8 with TRBJ2-3, with 8 bases identical to TRBD2. Per germline, CDR1 SGHVS and CDR2 FQNEAQ. CDR3 length equals 18 residues. The V and J ends lost 8 bases and 3 bases, in that order; junction bases with no gene match: 19. CDR3 in amino acids: CASRGGAGGTAGTDTQYF. In DNA form, the CDR3 reads TGTGCCAGCCGGGGCGGGGCGGGGGGAACAGCGGGAACAGATACGCAGTATTTT. The complete variable domain, with remaining parts taken from reference TRBV7-8 and TRBJ2-3, reads GAGVSQSPRYKVAKRGQDVALRCDPISGHVSLFWYQQALGQGPEFLTYFQNEAQLDKSGLPSDRFFAERPEGSVSTLKIQRTQQEDSAVYLCASRGGAGGTAGTDTQYFGPGTRLTVL.

The genes are TRBV30 and TRBJ2-1, with unresolved D. V lost 0 bases and J 7 bases, leaving 7 bases between the germline ends. CDR1 is GTSNPN, CDR2 SVGIG, per germline (reference sequence). CDR3 length equals 12 residues. CDR3 DNA: TGTGCCTGGAGTGTATTGGGAAATGAGCAGTTCTTC. Translating gives CAWSVLGNEQFF.

This rearrangement joins TRBV7-9 to TRBJ2-7; 11 bases line up with TRBD2. V shed 5 bases and J 1 base; nucleotides not matched to a gene: 7. The CDR3 runs 16 residues. CDR1 and CDR2 (germline): SEHNR, FQNEAQ (reference sequence). The CDR3 bases are TGTGCCAGCAGCCCACCGACTAGCGGGGCGTCCTACGAGCAGTACTTC. It codes for CASSPPTSGASYEQYF.

This clone was counted between two and nine times. The chain recombines TRBV30 with TRBJ1-6; D is perhaps TRBD1 (5 bases). Germline CDR1 is GTSNPN and CDR2 is SVGIG (reference sequence). The V end lost 1 base, the J end lost 5 bases, and 6 bases lay between the germline ends. The CDR3 spans 13 residues. The CDR3 loop reads CAWSAQDNSPLHF. CDR3 sequence (DNA): TGTGCCTGGAGTGCACAGGATAATTCACCCCTCCACTTT.

V is TRBV18 and J is TRBJ2-7; D is possibly TRBD2 (6 bases). CDR1 and CDR2 from the germline V gene are KGHSH and LQKENI. The CDR3 runs 16 residues. Trimming took 3 bases from V and 0 from J, leaving 15 bases between them. CDR3 coding DNA: TGTGCCAGCTCACCGGGGGGTGTGCAGGGCTCCTACGAGCAGTACTTC. Translated: CASSPGGVQGSYEQYF.

This clone has just a few counts. The chain couples TRBV5-1 to TRBJ1-5; 7 bases are shared with TRBD1. Germline V CDR1 and CDR2: SGHRS, YFSETQ. After removal of 0 bases from V and 5 bases from J, the junction contained 5 bases not matched to a gene. The CDR3 loop spans 15 amino acids. The CDR3 protein is CASSLEGRGDQPQHF. The CDR3 DNA is TGCGCCAGCAGCTTGGAAGGCAGGGGGGATCAGCCCCAGCATTTT.

The chain has TRBV7-9 and TRBJ2-3; no clear D. The length of the CDR3 is 13 residues. V was trimmed by 0 bases and J by 4 bases, leaving 5 bases between them. CDR1 SEHNR and CDR2 FQNEAQ come from the germline V gene (reference sequence). The CDR3 protein is CASSLAPSDTQYF. As DNA, the CDR3 is TGTGCCAGCAGCTTAGCCCCGTCAGATACGCAGTATTTT.

This chain uses TRBV28 with TRBJ1-1, with D uncertain. The V end lost 4 bases, the J end lost 1 base, and 7 bases lay between the germline ends. The CDR3 totals 13 residues. The germline gives CDR1 MDHEN, CDR2 SYDVKM. The CDR3 nucleotides are TGTGCCAGCAGTTATGTTCAGAACACTGAAGCTTTCTTT. It specifies CASSYVQNTEAFF.

This clone was seen ten or more times. V is TRBV18 and J is TRBJ1-1; D call uncertain. V shed 5 bases and J shed 4 bases, with 5 bases lying between them. CDR1 is KGHSH and CDR2 is LQKENI in the germline V gene. This CDR3 is built from 11 residues. CDR3 nucleotide sequence: TGTGCCAGCTCATTATCCACTGAAGCTTTCTTT. Its translation: CASSLSTEAFF.